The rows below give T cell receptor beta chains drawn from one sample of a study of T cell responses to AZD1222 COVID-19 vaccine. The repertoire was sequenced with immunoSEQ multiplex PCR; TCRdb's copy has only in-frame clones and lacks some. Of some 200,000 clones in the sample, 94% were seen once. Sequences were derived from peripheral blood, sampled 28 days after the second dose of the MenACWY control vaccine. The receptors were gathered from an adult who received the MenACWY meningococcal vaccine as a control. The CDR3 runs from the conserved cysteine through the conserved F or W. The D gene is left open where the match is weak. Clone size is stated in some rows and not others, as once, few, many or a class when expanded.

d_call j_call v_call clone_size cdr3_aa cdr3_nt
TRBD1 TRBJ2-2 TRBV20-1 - CSASGQGTGELFF TGCAGTGCTAGTGGACAGGGCACCGGGGAGCTGTTTTTT
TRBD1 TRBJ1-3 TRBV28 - CASSPGRTRGPGNTIYF TGTGCCAGCAGTCCCGGTCGCACCAGGGGGCCTGGAAACACCATATATTTT
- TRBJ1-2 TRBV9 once CASSVGGSGFYGYTF TGTGCCAGCAGCGTAGGTGGGTCAGGGTTTTATGGCTACACCTTC
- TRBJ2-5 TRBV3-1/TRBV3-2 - CASSRGTIQETQYF TGTGCCAGCAGCCGGGGCACCATTCAAGAGACCCAGTACTTC
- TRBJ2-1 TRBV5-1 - CASSFRAGDEQFF TGCGCCAGCAGCTTCCGGGCAGGGGATGAGCAGTTCTTC
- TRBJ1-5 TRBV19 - CASSIVQGVNQPQHF TGTGCCAGTAGTATAGTACAAGGGGTCAATCAGCCCCAGCATTTT
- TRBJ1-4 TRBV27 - CASRFLDEGEKLFF TGTGCCAGCAGATTCCTAGACGAAGGGGAAAAACTGTTTTTT
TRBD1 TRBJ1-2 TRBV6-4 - CASSDSGEGQGYGYTF TGTGCCAGCAGTGACTCCGGAGAGGGACAGGGGTATGGCTACACCTTC
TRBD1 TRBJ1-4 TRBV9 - CASSVGTGTTNEKLFF TGTGCCAGCAGCGTCGGGACAGGGACAACTAATGAAAAACTGTTTTTT
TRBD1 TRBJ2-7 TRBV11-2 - CASSLSHRGLNYEQYF TGTGCCAGCAGCTTAAGCCACAGGGGATTGAACTACGAGCAGTACTTC